This T cell receptor (beta chain) came from a study of T cell responses to AZD1222 COVID-19 vaccine. V dropped 0 bases and J dropped 2; count of bases not matched to a gene: 5. The V gene's germline CDR1 is SGHNT and CDR2 YENEEA. The CDR3 runs to 17 residues. The assay was immunoSEQ multiplex PCR, and TCRdb's table has in-frame clones only and misses some. The table lists approximately 60,000 clones, approximately 85% of them singletons. As to this clone: The antigen remains undetermined.

Study-level points and caveats: Recipients of two AZD1222 doses showed rising Spike-specific TCR breadth and depth. Clonal diversity may have been underestimated in mostly white British donors. The study reported that nearly half of spike-specific TCRs target unmutated variant regions. At baseline, just a handful of AZD1222 recipients tested seropositive.

The V gene is TRBV11-3, the J gene TRBJ2-1; 9 bases are shared with TRBD2. The sequence derives from an adult in good health. The input for sequencing was peripheral blood, taken on day 0 of MenACWY control vaccination. DNA of the CDR3: TGTGCCAGCAGCTTAGATTCTAGCGGGGCCACCTACAATGAGCAGTTCTTC. The encoded protein is CASSLDSSGATYNEQFF.